The 29 T cell receptor beta chains listed next were all sequenced from one sample in a study of T cell changes during pregnancy in multiple sclerosis (dated by TCRdb to between 2018 and 2021). The library was obtained by the immunoSEQ multiplex PCR assay. TCRdb took over this immuneACCESS table, retaining in-frame rearrangements with V and J assigned. Such tables are incomplete; in checked studies, under half of the missing clones stem from an unresolved V gene, and the remainder is unexplained. Recorded for this sample are approximately 42,000 clones; 80% to 90% of them occurred a single time. The ten largest account for 0.55% to 0.75% of the sample. This sample comprised CD4+ T cells from peripheral blood mononuclear cells, obtained before pregnancy. These receptors were obtained from a female donor with multiple sclerosis, enrolled in a pregnancy study.

In its sample, this clone was seen a few times. The chain's CDR3 is CASSDGPEQYF. CDR3 in DNA: TGTGCCAGCAGTGATGGGCCCGAGCAGTACTTC. The chain joins TRBV2 to TRBJ2-7; D gene ambiguous. V was trimmed by 3 bases and J by 6 bases, leaving 6 bases between them. CDR3 length: 11 residues. Per germline, CDR1 SNHLY and CDR2 FYNNEI. The full variable domain, in which reference TRBV2 and TRBJ2-7 provide the parts outside the CDR3, is EPEVTQTPSHQVTQMGQEVILRCVPISNHLYFYWYRQILGQKVEFLVSFYNNEISEKSEIFDDQFSVERPDGSNFTLKIRSTKLEDSAMYFCASSDGPEQYFGPGTRLTVT.

The gene calls are TRBV19 and TRBJ2-7, with 8 bases identical to TRBD2. The CDR3 covers 21 residues. Germline CDR1 and CDR2: LNHDA and SQIVND (reference sequence). V trimming: 5 bases; J trimming: 7 bases; junction bases outside the gene matches: 31. CDR3 in DNA: TGTGCCAGTAGTGCCTCCTCATTCGGGGGGGGAATCGGGCAGAAGGTGGGGGAGCAGTACTTC. This sequence encodes CASSASSFGGGIGQKVGEQYF. Full variable domain (missing parts from reference TRBV19 and TRBJ2-7): DGGITQSPKYLFRKEGQNVTLSCEQNLNHDAMYWYRQDPGQGLRLIYYSQIVNDFQKGDIAEGYSVSREKKESFPLTVTSAQKNPTAFYLCASSASSFGGGIGQKVGEQYFGPGTRLTVT.

The chain employs TRBV5-4 and TRBJ2-5; 7 nucleotides align to TRBD1. CDR3 length equals 14 residues. V lost 0 bases and J lost 4; bases outside the gene matches: 3. CDR1 SGHNT and CDR2 YYREEE come from the germline V gene (reference sequence). In DNA form, the CDR3 reads TGTGCCAGCAGCTTGGCAGGGGGAGCAGAGACCCAGTACTTC. Amino acids: CASSLAGGAETQYF.

This chain links TRBV10-2 with TRBJ1-1; 10 bases align to TRBD1. CDR3 length equals 15 residues. Germline V gives CDR1 WSHSY, CDR2 SAAADI. V trimming: 3 bases; J trimming: 5 bases; junction bases outside the gene matches: 6. This CDR3 is CASSDRDRGRTEAFF. CDR3 coding DNA: TGCGCCAGCAGTGATCGGGACAGGGGACGGACTGAAGCTTTCTTT.

This clone was detected once. The genes are TRBV14 and TRBJ1-1, with a tentative D call TRBD1 (6 bases). Germline values: CDR1 SGHDN, CDR2 FVKESK. Trimming shortened V by 1 base and J by 1 base, and 13 bases separated the two germline ends. There are 16 residues in the CDR3. The CDR3 protein is CASSQVAQDRNTEAFF. The CDR3, as DNA: TGTGCCAGCAGCCAAGTGGCCCAGGACAGGAACACTGAAGCTTTCTTT.

The chain combines TRBV5-6 with TRBJ2-6; no definite D call. The CDR3 is made up of 14 amino acids. Trimming removed 4 bases at V and 2 bases at J, with 7 bases between. The V gene's germline CDR1 is SGHDT and CDR2 YYEEEE. The CDR3 spells CASSPVAGANVLTF. CDR3 DNA sequence: TGTGCCAGCAGCCCCGTTGCTGGGGCCAACGTCCTGACTTTC. Looking up the rest from reference TRBV5-6 and TRBJ2-6 gives the full variable domain: DAGVTQSPTHLIKTRGQQVTLRCSPKSGHDTVSWYQQALGQGPQFIFQYYEEEERQRGNFPDRFSGHQFPNYSSELNVNALLLGDSALYLCASSPVAGANVLTFGAGSRLTVL.

The gene calls are TRBV6-1 and TRBJ1-1, with D uncertain. CDR3 length: 15 amino acids. The germline CDR1 and CDR2 sequences are MNHNS and SASEGT. Trimming stripped 4 bases from V and 3 bases from J, with 15 bases between. The CDR3 nucleotides read TGTGCCAGCAGTGTGACACGGCCCGGGGACACTGAAGCTTTCTTT. This gives the protein CASSVTRPGDTEAFF.

The chain has TRBV4-3 and TRBJ1-2, with TRBD1 as a possible D gene (5 bases). V was cut by 1 base and J by 5 bases, with 14 bases left in between. This CDR3 region has 15 residues. The germline V gene encodes CDR1 LGHNA and CDR2 YSLEER. As DNA, the CDR3 is TGCGCCAGCAGCCAAGGGTGGGGCTCACTTTATGGCTACACCTTC. Translated, it gives CASSQGWGSLYGYTF.

This rearrangement joins TRBV2 to TRBJ1-5; 9 nucleotides line up with TRBD1. Germline loops: CDR1 SNHLY, CDR2 FYNNEI. Trimming took 5 bases from V and 2 from J; bases not matched to a gene: 7. The length of the CDR3 is 16 residues. CDR3 region: CASSPGQGWGNQPQHF. CDR3 sequence (DNA): TGTGCCAGCAGTCCGGGACAGGGTTGGGGCAATCAGCCCCAGCATTTT.

The chain employs TRBV29-1 and TRBJ2-5; a possible D gene is TRBD2 (6 bases). Germline V gene lookup returns CDR1 SQVTM and CDR2 ANQGSEA. The CDR3 is made up of 12 amino acids. Trimming took off 4 bases at V and 5 bases at J, with 11 bases between the two ends. CDR3 sequence: CSVVKGRETQYF. DNA for the CDR3: TGCAGCGTTGTGAAGGGGAGGGAGACCCAGTACTTC.

V is TRBV30 and J is TRBJ1-6, with D perhaps matching TRBD1 (5 bases). The CDR3 is 15 amino acids. Trimming pared 0 bases from V and 6 bases from J, leaving 12 bases between. Germline CDR1 GTSNPN, CDR2 SVGIG (reference sequence). CDR3 nucleotides: TGTGCCTGGAGTGTCACAGACAGTCCTAATTCACCCCTCCACTTT. It codes for CAWSVTDSPNSPLHF.

CDR3 in amino acids: CASSFPAGSNSYEQYF. The CDR3 bases are TGTGCCAGCAGCTTTCCGGCCGGGAGTAACTCCTACGAGCAGTACTTC. The genes are TRBV11-1 and TRBJ2-7; D is possibly TRBD2 (6 bases). The CDR3 spans 16 residues. Deletions cut 3 bases from V and 0 bases from J, with 15 bases between. CDR1 is SGHAT and CDR2 is FQDESV in the germline V gene (reference sequence).

This chain connects TRBV25-1 to TRBJ1-2; D not certain. Germline CDR1 and CDR2: MGHDK and SYGVNS. There are 12 residues in the CDR3. V gave up 1 base and J gave up 9 bases, with 9 bases separating them. The CDR3, as DNA: TGTGCCAGCAGTGAATTAGGGAGAAGCTACACCTTC. As protein: CASSELGRSYTF.

The chain uses TRBV10-2 and TRBJ2-3; D is uncertain. CDR3 length: 14 amino acids. Deletions cut 2 bases from V and 2 bases from J, with 8 bases between. Germline V gene data show CDR1 as WSHSY and CDR2 as SAAADI. Here the CDR3 reads CASSENGDTDTQYF. CDR3 nucleotides: TGCGCCAGCAGTGAGAACGGAGACACAGATACGCAGTATTTT.

This clone was recorded a few times. The CDR3 loop reads CASTRGGVPPYNEQFF. The CDR3 DNA sequence: TGCGCCAGCACCCGGGGAGGGGTTCCCCCTTACAATGAGCAGTTCTTC. The rearrangement joins TRBV4-1 to TRBJ2-1; 7 bases map to TRBD2. After removal of 7 bases from V and 4 bases from J, the junction contained 13 bases not matched to a gene. The CDR3 loop spans 16 amino acids. Germline V gene sequence: CDR1 MGHRA, CDR2 YSYEKL.

The rearrangement links TRBV6-5 to TRBJ2-3; D is possibly TRBD2 (6 bases). The ends were cut back, 4 bases at V and 4 bases at J, with 18 bases in the middle. The CDR3 loop spans 16 amino acids. The germline CDR1 and CDR2 sequences are MNHEY and SVGAGI. CDR3 region: CASSSGRLDFPDTQYF. CDR3 in DNA: TGTGCCAGCAGTTCGGGGAGACTAGATTTCCCAGATACGCAGTATTTT.

Points on this clone: The junction and the germline gene differ at one end; a read error may be behind it. The sample carries other DNA sequences with the same CDR3. The V gene is TRBV4-1, the J gene TRBJ2-6, with D maybe TRBD2 (5 bases). In germline, CDR1 is MGHRA, CDR2 YSYEKL. This CDR3 has 17 amino acids. The CDR3 reads CASSQDLIATGANVLTF. CDR3 nucleotides: TGCGCCAGCAGCCAAGATCTCATAGCGACTGGAGCCAACGTCCTGACTTTC.

The table lists this clone with a count of one. This chain connects TRBV5-4 to TRBJ2-1, with 13 bases fitting TRBD2. Trimming cost V 4 bases and J 4 bases; bases outside gene matches: 5. Germline values: CDR1 SGHNT, CDR2 YYREEE (reference sequence). The CDR3 extends over 16 amino acids. The CDR3 DNA reads TGTGCCAGCAGCCGCGGACTAGCGGGAGATTACAATGAGCAGTTCTTC. The encoded protein is CASSRGLAGDYNEQFF.

CDR3 DNA: TGTGCCAGCAGCACGGACTACAATCAGCCCCAGCATTTT. Its translation is CASSTDYNQPQHF. The V and J genes are TRBV7-2 and TRBJ1-5; D remains unclear. This CDR3 has 13 residues. Trimming removed 5 bases at V and 3 bases at J, with 8 bases between. Germline V CDR1 and CDR2: SGHTA, FQGNSA.

V and J are TRBV6-5 and TRBJ2-2; TRBD2 might be the D (5 bases). The germline CDR1 and CDR2 sequences are MNHEY and SVGAGI. V was cut by 0 bases and J by 6 bases, with 14 bases left in between. This CDR3 region has 16 residues. The CDR3 sequence: CASSYSFKAGSGELFF. As DNA, the CDR3 is TGTGCCAGCAGTTACTCCTTCAAGGCGGGCTCCGGGGAGCTGTTTTTT.

CDR3 in amino acids: CASSHGTGFQPQHF. The CDR3 nucleotides are TGTGCCAGCAGTCACGGGACAGGGTTTCAGCCCCAGCATTTT. The rearrangement links TRBV27 to TRBJ1-5, with 9 bases fitting TRBD1. The V segment lost 5 bases and the J segment 6 bases; nucleotides outside the gene matches: 5. The length of the CDR3 is 14 residues. Germline V gene sequence: CDR1 MNHEY, CDR2 SMNVEV (reference sequence).

V gene TRBV5-4 combines with J gene TRBJ2-3, with 7 bases matching TRBD2. The CDR3 covers 11 residues. The V segment lost 5 bases and the J segment 6 bases; nucleotides outside the gene matches: 0. From germline, CDR1 is SGHNT and CDR2 YYREEE (reference sequence). The chain's CDR3 is CASRGGDTQYF. The DNA for the CDR3 is TGTGCCAGCAGGGGGGGGGATACGCAGTATTTT.

This clone counts as medium-sized (0.01 to 0.1%). This chain links TRBV18 with TRBJ1-2; the D is unclear. The length of the CDR3 is 16 residues. V was trimmed by 2 bases and J by 8 bases, leaving 21 bases between them. The germline V gene encodes CDR1 KGHSH and CDR2 LQKENI. CDR3 nucleotide sequence: TGTGCCAGCTCACCAGAATCACCGCTGGCCCATTCGGGCTACACCTTC. This codes for CASSPESPLAHSGYTF.

The CDR3 is CASQLGGAYEQYF. CDR3 DNA sequence: TGTGCTAGTCAACTGGGCGGGGCCTACGAGCAGTACTTC. The chain links TRBV12-5 to TRBJ2-7, with D possibly matching TRBD2 (6 bases). Germline CDR1 reads LGHNT; CDR2 reads FRNRAP. CDR3 size: 13 residues. The V end was cut by 8 bases, the J end by 2 bases, with 13 bases between.

This sequence joins TRBV2 and TRBJ1-2; D is unresolved. Trimming stripped 4 bases from V and 5 bases from J, with 11 bases between. This CDR3 is built from 13 residues. The germline gives CDR1 SNHLY, CDR2 FYNNEI. CDR3 protein: CASSGEAKYGYTF. CDR3 sequence (DNA): TGTGCCAGCAGTGGGGAGGCAAAATATGGCTACACCTTC.

This chain uses TRBV29-1 with TRBJ2-1, with 11 nucleotides matching TRBD1. Germline CDR1 is SQVTM and CDR2 is ANQGSEA. Trimming at V came to 6 bases and at J to 4 bases, leaving 2 bases not matched to a gene. The CDR3 sequence is 13 residues long. The CDR3 loop is CSVGTGGYNEQFF. The CDR3 nucleotides are TGCAGCGTGGGGACAGGGGGATACAATGAGCAGTTCTTC.

The rearrangement links TRBV7-9 to TRBJ1-5; 7 bases map to TRBD1. CDR1 is SEHNR and CDR2 is FQNEAQ in the germline V gene (reference sequence). V shed 3 bases, J shed 0 bases, and the junction held 2 bases outside the gene matches. The CDR3 totals 15 residues. CDR3 nucleotide sequence: TGTGCCAGCAGCTTGGGACAGTATAGCAATCAGCCCCAGCATTTT. This gives the protein CASSLGQYSNQPQHF.

V and J are TRBV5-4 and TRBJ2-7; 7 positions match TRBD2. V lost 6 bases, J lost 2 bases, and 11 bases stayed unmatched. Germline CDR1 is SGHNT and CDR2 is YYREEE (reference sequence). There are 15 residues in the CDR3. The DNA of the CDR3 is TGTGCCAGCACTATCGGCGGGAGTGGCCCCTACGAGCAGTACTTC. Translation gives CASTIGGSGPYEQYF.

This chain links TRBV5-1 with TRBJ2-7; possibly TRBD2 for D (6 bases). Germline V gene lookup returns CDR1 SGHRS and CDR2 YFSETQ. Trimming shortened V by 0 bases and J by 7 bases, and 14 bases separated the two germline ends. This CDR3 contains 14 residues. CDR3 region: CASSLGRVAGEQYF. CDR3 in DNA: TGCGCCAGCAGCTTGGGCCGCGTTGCGGGAGAGCAGTACTTC.